The rows below give T cell receptor beta chains drawn from one sample of a study of CD8+ T cells in alopecia areata. Generated by immunoSEQ multiplex PCR, the TCRdb table keeps only in-frame clones and is missing some. The profile shows around 200,000 clones, under 60% of them singletons. Sequences were derived from CD8+ T cells sorted from blood, sampled at week 24, from a patient treated with tofacitinib. The receptors shown here come from a human donor with alopecia areata. Each CDR3 is given with its conserved first and last residue. A D gene is named only where the DNA matches it firmly. The listing skips clone size in some rows; elsewhere it reads once, few, many or a size class.

v_gene: TRBV30; d_gene: NA; j_gene: TRBJ1-1; abundance: few; CDR3aa: CAWGLIMNTEAFF; CDR3nt: TGTGCCTGGGGACTGATCATGAACACTGAAGCTTTCTTT
v_gene: TRBV6-5; d_gene: NA; j_gene: TRBJ2-1; abundance: NA; CDR3aa: CASSIDRVPYNEQFF; CDR3nt: TGTGCCAGCAGCATAGACAGAGTACCCTACAATGAGCAGTTCTTC
v_gene: TRBV7-9; d_gene: TRBD2; j_gene: TRBJ2-1; abundance: NA; CDR3aa: CASSYPSGGAFHEQFF; CDR3nt: TGTGCCAGCAGCTACCCAAGCGGGGGGGCTTTCCATGAGCAGTTCTTC
v_gene: TRBV6-1; d_gene: NA; j_gene: TRBJ2-7; abundance: few; CDR3aa: CASHSEQYF; CDR3nt: TGTGCCAGCCACTCCGAGCAGTACTTC
v_gene: TRBV30; d_gene: TRBD1; j_gene: TRBJ1-2; abundance: NA; CDR3aa: CAWLTGVAYGYTF; CDR3nt: TGTGCCTGGCTGACAGGGGTGGCCTATGGCTACACCTTC
v_gene: TRBV5-6; d_gene: NA; j_gene: TRBJ2-1; abundance: NA; CDR3aa: CASSFGTALFSYNEQFF; CDR3nt: TGTGCCAGCAGCTTTGGGACGGCCCTCTTCTCCTACAATGAGCAGTTCTTC
v_gene: TRBV13; d_gene: TRBD1; j_gene: TRBJ2-1; abundance: NA; CDR3aa: CASSIRGRSQTGQFF; CDR3nt: TGTGCCAGCAGCATCAGGGGGCGCAGCCAAACTGGGCAGTTCTTC
v_gene: TRBV29-1; d_gene: NA; j_gene: TRBJ2-7; abundance: few; CDR3aa: CSVGESGDEQYF; CDR3nt: TGCAGCGTTGGTGAATCAGGGGACGAGCAGTACTTC
v_gene: TRBV6-6; d_gene: NA; j_gene: TRBJ2-6; abundance: NA; CDR3aa: CAEGGANVLTF; CDR3nt: TGTGCCGAAGGTGGGGCCAACGTCCTGACTTTC
v_gene: TRBV2; d_gene: NA; j_gene: TRBJ1-2; abundance: NA; CDR3aa: CASFYTGGDGYTF; CDR3nt: TGTGCCAGCTTTTATACCGGTGGCGATGGCTACACCTTC
v_gene: TRBV18; d_gene: NA; j_gene: TRBJ2-7; abundance: NA; CDR3aa: CASSPSRGSYEQYF; CDR3nt: TGTGCCAGCTCACCGTCAAGGGGCTCCTACGAGCAGTACTTC
v_gene: TRBV19; d_gene: TRBD1; j_gene: TRBJ2-6; abundance: NA; CDR3aa: CASSSGQVASGANVLTF; CDR3nt: TGTGCCAGTAGTTCGGGACAGGTAGCCTCTGGGGCCAACGTCCTGACTTTC
v_gene: TRBV11-3; d_gene: NA; j_gene: TRBJ2-2; abundance: NA; CDR3aa: CASKGVNTGELFF; CDR3nt: TGTGCCAGCAAGGGGGTTAACACCGGGGAGCTGTTTTTT
v_gene: TRBV18; d_gene: NA; j_gene: TRBJ1-1; abundance: NA; CDR3aa: CASSPSGVEGTEAFF; CDR3nt: TGTGCCAGCTCACCAAGTGGGGTGGAGGGCACTGAAGCTTTCTTT
v_gene: TRBV7-9; d_gene: TRBD1; j_gene: TRBJ2-1; abundance: NA; CDR3aa: CASSKDRGYNEQFF; CDR3nt: TGTGCCAGCAGCAAAGACAGGGGGTACAATGAGCAGTTCTTC
v_gene: TRBV25-1; d_gene: TRBD1; j_gene: TRBJ2-5; abundance: NA; CDR3aa: CASSEGELQGARETQYF; CDR3nt: TGTGCCAGCAGTGAGGGGGAACTGCAGGGGGCGAGAGAGACCCAGTACTTC
v_gene: TRBV19; d_gene: NA; j_gene: TRBJ1-5; abundance: NA; CDR3aa: CASSIFPGNQPQHF; CDR3nt: TGTGCCAGTAGTATCTTCCCAGGGAATCAGCCCCAGCATTTT
v_gene: TRBV13; d_gene: NA; j_gene: TRBJ1-1; abundance: NA; CDR3aa: CASSFGGTEAFF; CDR3nt: TGTGCCAGCAGCTTTGGAGGCACTGAAGCTTTCTTT
v_gene: TRBV2; d_gene: NA; j_gene: TRBJ1-1; abundance: few; CDR3aa: CASRQNTEAFF; CDR3nt: TGTGCCTCTCGACAGAACACTGAAGCTTTCTTT
v_gene: TRBV2; d_gene: NA; j_gene: TRBJ1-1; abundance: NA; CDR3aa: CANQQAGNTEAFF; CDR3nt: TGTGCCAACCAACAGGCGGGGAACACTGAAGCTTTCTTT
v_gene: TRBV5-1; d_gene: NA; j_gene: TRBJ1-6; abundance: medium-sized; CDR3aa: CASSLYGGNSPLHF; CDR3nt: TGCGCCAGCAGCTTATACGGAGGGAATTCACCCCTCCACTTT
v_gene: TRBV10-2; d_gene: NA; j_gene: TRBJ1-1; abundance: NA; CDR3aa: CASSWGPNTEAFF; CDR3nt: TGCGCCAGCAGTTGGGGGCCGAACACTGAAGCTTTCTTT
v_gene: TRBV13; d_gene: TRBD1; j_gene: TRBJ2-7; abundance: once; CDR3aa: CASGDRDYEQYF; CDR3nt: TGTGCCAGCGGGGACAGGGACTACGAGCAGTACTTC
v_gene: TRBV4-1; d_gene: TRBD1; j_gene: TRBJ2-7; abundance: NA; CDR3aa: CASSQVISQGAYEQYF; CDR3nt: TGCGCCAGCAGCCAAGTAATTAGTCAGGGGGCCTACGAGCAGTACTTC
v_gene: TRBV7-9; d_gene: TRBD1; j_gene: TRBJ2-2; abundance: few; CDR3aa: CASSLAPGQGNTGELFF; CDR3nt: TGTGCCAGCAGCTTAGCGCCCGGACAGGGTAACACCGGGGAGCTGTTTTTT
v_gene: TRBV5-1; d_gene: TRBD1; j_gene: TRBJ2-7; abundance: NA; CDR3aa: CASSTESWTGRSYEQYF; CDR3nt: TGCGCCAGCAGCACGGAATCCTGGACAGGGCGCTCCTACGAGCAGTACTTC
v_gene: TRBV4-1; d_gene: NA; j_gene: TRBJ2-7; abundance: once; CDR3aa: CASSRSGTPGNEQYF; CDR3nt: TGCGCCAGCAGCCGATCCGGGACGCCCGGGAACGAGCAGTACTTC
v_gene: TRBV19; d_gene: NA; j_gene: TRBJ1-5; abundance: once; CDR3aa: CASSMYSSGNQPQHF; CDR3nt: TGTGCCAGTAGTATGTACAGTTCTGGCAATCAGCCCCAGCATTTT
v_gene: TRBV25-1; d_gene: NA; j_gene: TRBJ1-6; abundance: NA; CDR3aa: CASSELGLNSPLHF; CDR3nt: TGTGCCAGCAGTGAATTGGGGCTTAATTCACCCCTCCACTTT
v_gene: TRBV30; d_gene: NA; j_gene: TRBJ1-4; abundance: NA; CDR3aa: CAWSLGGLGEKLFF; CDR3nt: TGTGCCTGGAGCTTAGGGGGTTTGGGTGAAAAACTGTTTTTT
v_gene: TRBV2; d_gene: TRBD1; j_gene: TRBJ1-5; abundance: NA; CDR3aa: CASSARDRGQVGQPQHF; CDR3nt: TGTGCCAGCAGTGCCCGGGACAGGGGGCAAGTGGGACAGCCCCAGCATTTT
v_gene: TRBV7-9; d_gene: NA; j_gene: TRBJ1-5; abundance: few; CDR3aa: CASSLENQPQHF; CDR3nt: TGTGCCAGCAGCTTAGAGAATCAGCCCCAGCATTTT
v_gene: TRBV4-1; d_gene: NA; j_gene: TRBJ1-1; abundance: NA; CDR3aa: CASSRDLSHTEAFF; CDR3nt: TGCGCCAGCAGCCGGGACCTTTCTCACACTGAAGCTTTCTTT
v_gene: TRBV6-5; d_gene: TRBD2; j_gene: TRBJ2-3; abundance: few; CDR3aa: CASSRLAGGADTQYF; CDR3nt: TGTGCCAGCAGTCGACTAGCGGGAGGGGCAGATACGCAGTATTTT
v_gene: TRBV15; d_gene: NA; j_gene: TRBJ2-5; abundance: NA; CDR3aa: CATSRLDGEETQYF; CDR3nt: TGTGCCACCAGCAGACTTGATGGTGAAGAGACCCAGTACTTC
v_gene: TRBV7-9; d_gene: NA; j_gene: TRBJ1-6; abundance: NA; CDR3aa: CASQGSNSPLHF; CDR3nt: TGTGCCAGCCAAGGTTCCAATTCACCCCTCCACTTT
v_gene: TRBV6-1; d_gene: NA; j_gene: TRBJ2-7; abundance: NA; CDR3aa: CASGAYEQYF; CDR3nt: TGTGCCAGCGGGGCCTACGAGCAGTACTTC
v_gene: TRBV5-4; d_gene: NA; j_gene: TRBJ1-1; abundance: once; CDR3aa: CASSPTQGYTEAFF; CDR3nt: TGTGCCAGCAGCCCCACCCAGGGGTACACTGAAGCTTTCTTT
v_gene: TRBV5-1; d_gene: NA; j_gene: TRBJ2-1; abundance: few; CDR3aa: CASSPVGTSYNEQFF; CDR3nt: TGCGCCAGCAGCCCCGTAGGGACATCCTACAATGAGCAGTTCTTC
v_gene: TRBV25-1; d_gene: NA; j_gene: TRBJ1-1; abundance: NA; CDR3aa: CASLGSEAFF; CDR3nt: TGTGCCAGCCTTGGTTCTGAAGCTTTCTTT
v_gene: TRBV29-1; d_gene: TRBD1; j_gene: TRBJ2-7; abundance: NA; CDR3aa: CSVGLGGQGHYEQYF; CDR3nt: TGCAGCGTTGGGTTAGGGGGACAGGGTCACTACGAGCAGTACTTC
v_gene: TRBV29-1; d_gene: NA; j_gene: TRBJ2-1; abundance: NA; CDR3aa: CSVNGMPSYNEQFF; CDR3nt: TGCAGCGTGAACGGGATGCCCTCCTACAATGAGCAGTTCTTC
v_gene: TRBV7-9; d_gene: NA; j_gene: TRBJ1-2; abundance: few; CDR3aa: CASSSYLDRANYGYTF; CDR3nt: TGTGCCAGCAGCTCCTATTTGGACCGAGCTAACTATGGCTACACCTTC
v_gene: TRBV5-1; d_gene: NA; j_gene: TRBJ2-5; abundance: NA; CDR3aa: CASSHEGALRETQYF; CDR3nt: TGCGCCAGCAGCCACGAAGGGGCCCTTAGGGAGACCCAGTACTTC
v_gene: TRBV25-1; d_gene: NA; j_gene: TRBJ2-5; abundance: NA; CDR3aa: CASGAGSGQTQYF; CDR3nt: TGTGCCAGCGGAGCAGGGTCGGGGCAGACCCAGTACTTC